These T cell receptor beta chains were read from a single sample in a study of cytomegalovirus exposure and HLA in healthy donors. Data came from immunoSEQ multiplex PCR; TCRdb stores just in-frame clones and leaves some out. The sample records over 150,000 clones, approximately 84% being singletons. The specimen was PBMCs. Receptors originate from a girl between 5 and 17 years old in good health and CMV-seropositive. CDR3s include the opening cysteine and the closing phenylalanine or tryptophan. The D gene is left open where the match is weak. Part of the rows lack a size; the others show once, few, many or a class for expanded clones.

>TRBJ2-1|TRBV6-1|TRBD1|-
CASSEGGTGGLNEQFF
TGTGCCAGCAGTGAAGGCGGGACAGGGGGGCTCAATGAGCAGTTCTTC
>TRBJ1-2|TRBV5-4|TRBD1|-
CASSTRDRGIYGYTF
TGTGCCAGCAGCACCCGGGACAGGGGTATCTATGGCTACACCTTC
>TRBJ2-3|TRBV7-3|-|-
CASSLLRDPDTQYF
TGTGCCAGCAGCTTATTGCGGGATCCAGATACGCAGTATTTT
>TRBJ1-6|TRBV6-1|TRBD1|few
CASSERTGDNSPLHF
TGTGCCAGCAGTGAGAGGACAGGGGATAATTCACCCCTCCACTTT
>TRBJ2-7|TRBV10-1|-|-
CASSEFTAYEQYF
TGCGCCAGCAGTGAGTTTACTGCCTACGAGCAGTACTTC
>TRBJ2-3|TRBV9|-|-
CASNGGTDTQYF
TGTGCCAGCAATGGGGGGACAGATACGCAGTATTTT
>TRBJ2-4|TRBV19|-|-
CASSFRGAKNIQYF
TGTGCCAGTAGTTTCAGGGGCGCCAAAAACATTCAGTACTTC
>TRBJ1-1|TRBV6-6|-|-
CASRPRKNTEAFF
TGTGCCAGCAGGCCCAGGAAGAACACTGAAGCTTTCTTT
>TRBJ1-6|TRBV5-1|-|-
CASSLASGPYNSPLHF
TGCGCCAGCAGCTTGGCTTCAGGGCCGTATAATTCACCCCTCCACTTT
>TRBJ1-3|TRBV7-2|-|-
CASSPWSGGGGNTIYF
TGTGCCAGCAGCCCCTGGTCGGGGGGAGGAGGAAACACCATATATTTT
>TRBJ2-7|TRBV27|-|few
CASSGGSAYEQYF
TGTGCCAGTAGTGGGGGCTCGGCCTACGAGCAGTACTTC
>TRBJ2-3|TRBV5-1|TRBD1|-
CASSSGQATDTQYF
TGCGCCAGCAGCTCCGGACAGGCCACAGATACGCAGTATTTT
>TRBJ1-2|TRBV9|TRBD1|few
CASSAQGTGTRDGYTF
TGTGCCAGCAGCGCCCAGGGGACAGGGACCAGAGATGGCTACACCTTC
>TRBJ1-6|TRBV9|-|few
CASSSRGGRDSPLHF
TGTGCCAGCAGCTCGCGGGGGGGGAGGGATTCACCCCTCCACTTT
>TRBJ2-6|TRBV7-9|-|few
CASSLGRLNVLTF
TGTGCCAGCAGCTTAGGGAGGCTCAACGTCCTGACTTTC
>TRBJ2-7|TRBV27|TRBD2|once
CASSLSGGLSYEQYF
TGTGCCAGCAGTCTTAGCGGGGGCCTCTCCTACGAGCAGTACTTC
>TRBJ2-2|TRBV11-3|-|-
CASSLGGGLNTGELFF
TGTGCCAGCAGCTTAGGCGGCGGACTGAACACCGGGGAGCTGTTTTTT
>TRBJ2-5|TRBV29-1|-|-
CSVEPGETQYF
TGCAGCGTTGAACCGGGAGAGACCCAGTACTTC
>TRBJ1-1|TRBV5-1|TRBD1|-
CASSSRQGGTEAFF
TGCGCCAGCAGCTCCCGACAGGGAGGCACTGAAGCTTTCTTT
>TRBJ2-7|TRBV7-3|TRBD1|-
CASSPDRAHEQYF
TGTGCCAGCAGCCCGGACAGGGCCCACGAGCAGTACTTC
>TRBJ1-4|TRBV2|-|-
CASSEGVKVTNEKLFF
TGTGCCAGCAGTGAGGGAGTGAAAGTAACTAATGAAAAACTGTTTTTT
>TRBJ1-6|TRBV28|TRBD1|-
CASSLRDRHNSPLHF
TGTGCCAGCAGTTTAAGGGACAGACACAATTCACCCCTCCACTTT
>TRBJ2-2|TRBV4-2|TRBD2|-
CASSQVSLAGSRTGELFF
TGTGCCAGCAGCCAAGTCTCCCTAGCGGGGTCGCGAACCGGGGAGCTGTTTTTT
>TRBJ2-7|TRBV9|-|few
CASSVGDTYEQYF
TGTGCCAGCAGCGTCGGGGACACCTACGAGCAGTACTTC
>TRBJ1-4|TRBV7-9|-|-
CASSPRPGGRGNEKLFF
TGTGCCAGCAGCCCCCGGCCCGGGGGGCGAGGTAATGAAAAACTGTTTTTT
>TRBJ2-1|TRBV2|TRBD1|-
CASKDRVSYNEQFF
TGTGCCAGCAAGGACAGGGTCTCCTACAATGAGCAGTTCTTC
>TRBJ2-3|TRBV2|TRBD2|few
CASSPGGGRADTQYF
TGTGCCAGCAGTCCCGGGGGGGGTAGAGCAGATACGCAGTATTTT
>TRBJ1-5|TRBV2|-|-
CASRVSSVQPQHF
TGTGCCAGCCGGGTCTCGAGCGTTCAGCCCCAGCATTTT
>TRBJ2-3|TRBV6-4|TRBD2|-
CASSASGGLTDTQYF
TGTGCCAGCAGTGCCAGCGGGGGGCTCACAGATACGCAGTATTTT
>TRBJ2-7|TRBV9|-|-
CASSGTKQGVGSYEQYF
TGTGCTAGCAGCGGGACTAAACAGGGGGTAGGCTCCTACGAGCAGTACTTC
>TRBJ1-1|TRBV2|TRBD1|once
CASKLDRGNTEAFF
TGTGCCAGCAAGCTAGACAGGGGGAACACTGAAGCTTTCTTT
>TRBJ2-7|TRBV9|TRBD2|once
CASSLGGGDYEQYF
TGTGCCAGCAGCCTGGGGGGGGGAGACTACGAGCAGTACTTC
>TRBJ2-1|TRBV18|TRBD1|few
CASSLTGYSYNEQFF
TGTGCCAGCTCACTGACAGGGTACTCCTACAATGAGCAGTTCTTC
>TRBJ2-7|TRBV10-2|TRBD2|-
CASMSSGGTYEQYF
TGCGCCAGCATGTCCAGCGGGGGTACCTACGAGCAGTACTTC
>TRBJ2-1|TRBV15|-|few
CATSRDSQTYNEQFF
TGTGCCACCAGCAGAGATTCCCAGACCTACAATGAGCAGTTCTTC
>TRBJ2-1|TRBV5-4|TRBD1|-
CASSTRDRDPVYEQFF
TGTGCCAGCAGCACCCGGGACAGGGACCCAGTTTATGAGCAGTTCTTC
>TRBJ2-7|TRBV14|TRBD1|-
CASSHSRQGWEQYF
TGTGCCAGCAGCCACAGTAGACAGGGGTGGGAGCAGTACTTC
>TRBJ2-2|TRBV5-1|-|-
CASSLKGGGTDTGELFF
TGCGCCAGCAGCTTGAAAGGGGGCGGGACAGACACCGGGGAGCTGTTTTTT
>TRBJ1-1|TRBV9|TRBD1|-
CASSAGQGHTEAFF
TGTGCCAGCAGCGCCGGACAGGGGCACACTGAAGCTTTCTTT
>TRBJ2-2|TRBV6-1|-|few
CASSDISGASTGELFF
TGTGCCAGCAGTGATATCTCAGGGGCAAGCACCGGGGAGCTGTTTTTT
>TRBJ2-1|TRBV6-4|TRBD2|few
CASGGVSYNEQFF
TGTGCCAGCGGGGGGGTTTCCTACAATGAGCAGTTCTTC
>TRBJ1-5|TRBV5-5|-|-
CASSLRTESNQPQHF
TGTGCCAGCAGCTTACGGACAGAAAGCAATCAGCCCCAGCATTTT
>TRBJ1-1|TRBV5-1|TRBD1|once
CASSFRQGLNTEAFF
TGCGCCAGCAGCTTTCGACAGGGTTTGAACACTGAAGCTTTCTTT
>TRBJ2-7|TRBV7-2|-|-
CASSLSGDPSYEQYF
TGTGCCAGCAGCTTATCGGGGGACCCCTCCTACGAGCAGTACTTC
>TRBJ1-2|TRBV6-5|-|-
CASRTTQDYYGYTF
TGTGCCAGCAGGACCACCCAGGATTACTATGGCTACACCTTC
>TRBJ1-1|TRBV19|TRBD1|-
CASSRDRGTEAFF
TGTGCCAGTAGTAGAGACAGGGGAACTGAAGCTTTCTTT
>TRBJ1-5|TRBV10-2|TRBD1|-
CASSQPGQGLAQHF
TGCGCCAGCAGCCAACCGGGACAGGGGTTAGCCCAGCATTTT
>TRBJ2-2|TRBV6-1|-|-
CASALANTGELFF
TGTGCCAGCGCGTTAGCGAACACCGGGGAGCTGTTTTTT
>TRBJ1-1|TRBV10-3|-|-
CAIRTANTEAFF
TGTGCCATCAGGACAGCTAACACTGAAGCTTTCTTT
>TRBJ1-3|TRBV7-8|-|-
CASSSQFSGNTIYF
TGTGCCAGCAGCTCCCAGTTCTCTGGAAACACCATATATTTT
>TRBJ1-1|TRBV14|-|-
CASSPGFTEAFF
TGTGCCAGCAGCCCGGGATTTACTGAAGCTTTCTTT
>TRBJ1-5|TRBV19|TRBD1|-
CASSPTGVPGNQPQHF
TGTGCCAGTAGTCCGACAGGGGTCCCGGGGAATCAGCCCCAGCATTTT
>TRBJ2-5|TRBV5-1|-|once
CASSLIGVRIRTQYF
TGCGCCAGCAGCTTGATAGGAGTTAGGATTCGGACCCAGTACTTC
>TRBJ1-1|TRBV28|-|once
CASTAGRMNTEAFF
TGTGCCAGCACCGCGGGCCGGATGAACACTGAAGCTTTCTTT
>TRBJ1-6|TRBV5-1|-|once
CASSLDRIRRNSPLHF
TGCGCCAGCAGCTTGGACAGAATCAGGAGGAATTCACCCCTCCACTTT
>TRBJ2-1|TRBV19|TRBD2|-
CASSHPPSGVNEQFF
TGTGCCAGTAGTCACCCCCCTAGCGGGGTCAATGAGCAGTTCTTC
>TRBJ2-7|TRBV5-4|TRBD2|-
CASSLVREANAEQYF
TGTGCCAGCAGCTTGGTCCGGGAGGCTAACGCTGAGCAGTACTTC
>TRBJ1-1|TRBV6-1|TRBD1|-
CASSLRTGTLTEAFF
TGTGCCAGCAGTCTTCGGACAGGGACGTTAACTGAAGCTTTCTTT
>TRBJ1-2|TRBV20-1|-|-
CSVSENYGYTF
TGCAGTGTCTCGGAGAACTATGGCTACACCTTC